This T cell receptor beta chain appears in the sequencing data of a study of T cells and Merkel cell carcinoma outcomes. This CDR3 comprises 14 residues. Trimming removed 3 bases from V and 3 bases from J, with 12 bases in between. Germline lookup yields CDR1 LNHDA and CDR2 SQIVND (reference sequence). Generated by immunoSEQ multiplex PCR, the TCRdb table keeps only in-frame clones and is missing some. The sample lists some 16,000 clones, roughly 76% seen once, with approximately 10% in the top ten. Input material: tumor tissue from Merkel cell carcinoma. The receptor was isolated from a human donor with Merkel cell carcinoma. V gene TRBV19 combines with J gene TRBJ2-7; D is ambiguous. The DNA of the CDR3 is TGTGCCAGTAGTATCCTCGGTGGGGACTACGAGCAGTACTTC. Translated, it gives CASSILGGDYEQYF.